What follows are 16 T cell receptor beta chains derived from one specimen sequenced in a study of CD8+ T cells in alopecia areata. Following extraction, RNA underwent reverse transcription to cDNA, which served as the sequencing template. Profiling relied on immunoSEQ multiplex PCR, and the TCRdb table lists in-frame clones only, not all of them. The sample shows around 190,000 clones, roughly three fifths of them seen only once. Documented treatment: oral pan-JAK inhibitor, 5-10 mg twice daily. The sequenced sample was CD4+ T cells sorted from blood, obtained between weeks 49 and 50, from a patient treated with tofacitinib. The source of these receptors is a human donor with alopecia areata.

The chain is built from TRBV18 and TRBJ2-3; 12 bases align to TRBD2. The germline V gene has CDR1 KGHSH and CDR2 LQKENI. The CDR3 runs to 16 residues. The V gene end was trimmed by 3 bases and the J gene end by 6 bases; junction bases not matched to a gene: 7. The CDR3 sequence: CASSPPLAGGPDTQYF. For the CDR3, the DNA is TGTGCCAGCTCACCCCCTCTAGCGGGGGGGCCCGATACGCAGTATTTT.

The V and J genes are TRBV6-5 and TRBJ2-7; a weak D match, TRBD1 (6 bases). The CDR3 consists of 13 residues. Germline CDR1 is MNHEY and CDR2 is SVGAGI. Trimming removed 6 bases from V and 6 bases from J, with 15 bases in between. DNA for the CDR3: TGTGCCAGCAGGAAAGCGGACAGAAGCGAGCAGTACTTC. Translation: CASRKADRSEQYF.

There are a few counts of this clone. The chain uses TRBV5-1 and TRBJ2-6, with a weak D call TRBD2 (6 bases). Germline CDR1 reads SGHRS; CDR2 reads YFSETQ. Trimming removed 0 bases from V and 2 bases from J, with 9 bases in between. The CDR3 is 16 amino acids. CDR3 in DNA: TGCGCCAGCAGCTTGGCCAGCGGGCCTGGGGCCAACGTCCTGACTTTC. Translating it yields CASSLASGPGANVLTF.

V usage is TRBV9 and J usage is TRBJ2-3; D call uncertain. This CDR3 is 15 amino acids long. Trimming shortened V by 6 bases and J by 0 bases, and 14 bases separated the two germline ends. Germline lookup yields CDR1 SGDLS and CDR2 YYNGEE. The CDR3 region has the DNA TGTGCCAGCACCCCCAGTGGGGTTAGCACAGATACGCAGTATTTT. Amino acids: CASTPSGVSTDTQYF.

This chain connects TRBV5-1 to TRBJ2-7; TRBD1 is a possible D gene (6 bases). V lost 1 base, J lost 4 bases, and 18 bases lay in between. The germline CDR1 and CDR2 sequences are SGHRS and YFSETQ. The CDR3 has 16 amino acids. CDR3 sequence reads: CASSLFGTSQRYEQYF. The CDR3 coding sequence is TGCGCCAGCAGCTTGTTTGGGACAAGTCAGAGGTACGAGCAGTACTTC. The variable domain in full, completed from reference TRBV5-1 and TRBJ2-7, reads KAGVTQTPRYLIKTRGQQVTLSCSPISGHRSVSWYQQTPGQGLQFLFEYFSETQRNKGNFPGRFSGRQFSNSRSEMNVSTLELGDSALYLCASSLFGTSQRYEQYFGPGTRLTVT.

This rearrangement joins TRBV29-1 to TRBJ1-2; D might be TRBD1 (5 bases). The V gene's germline CDR1 is SQVTM and CDR2 ANQGSEA. The CDR3 is 13 residues long. Trimming shortened V by 5 bases and J by 0 bases, and 10 bases separated the two germline ends. CDR3 sequence (DNA): TGCAGCGTTTTGGGACGTACTAACTATGGCTACACCTTC. Translation gives CSVLGRTNYGYTF.

The chain carries TRBV7-3 and TRBJ2-2; 7 bases fit TRBD1. The V segment lost 5 bases and the J segment 2 bases; nucleotides outside the gene matches: 8. CDR3 size: 16 residues. Germline V gene lookup returns CDR1 SGHTA and CDR2 FQGTGA. CDR3 sequence: CASSPRQGSNTGELFF. The CDR3 nucleotides read TGTGCCAGCAGCCCCCGACAGGGCTCAAACACCGGGGAGCTGTTTTTT.

V usage is TRBV29-1 and J usage is TRBJ2-2, with D hard to call. Looked up from germline, CDR1 is SQVTM and CDR2 is ANQGSEA. V was cut by 5 bases and J by 6 bases, with 10 bases left in between. This CDR3 is built from 12 residues. CDR3 bases: TGCAGCGTTCTTGACCCTCCCGGGGAGCTGTTTTTT. It translates to CSVLDPPGELFF.

J is TRBJ1-4 and V is TRBV7-9; D gene unclear. The germline V and J ends were trimmed by 5 bases and 0 bases, with 10 bases remaining between them. CDR1 and CDR2 (germline): SEHNR, FQNEAQ (reference sequence). There are 15 residues in the CDR3. DNA for the CDR3: TGTGCCAGCAGCGTCAGTGGAGCAACTAATGAAAAACTGTTTTTT. Translating gives CASSVSGATNEKLFF.

V usage is TRBV2 and J usage is TRBJ1-6; 7 bases match TRBD1. This CDR3 spans 17 amino acids. CDR1 is SNHLY and CDR2 is FYNNEI in the germline V gene. V lost 7 bases, J lost 7 bases, and 16 bases stayed unmatched. CDR3 loop: CASNPGPGQLMNSPLHF. CDR3 sequence (DNA): TGTGCCAGCAACCCGGGGCCGGGACAGCTTATGAATTCACCCCTCCACTTT.

The sample holds a few counts of this clone. The genes are TRBV19 and TRBJ2-1; 10 bases are shared with TRBD1. Looked up from germline, CDR1 is LNHDA and CDR2 is SQIVND (reference sequence). V lost 6 bases and J lost 11; bases outside the gene matches: 7. This CDR3 is 13 amino acids long. CDR3 loop: CASSPLDRGKQFF. DNA of the CDR3: TGTGCCAGTAGCCCTCTGGACAGGGGGAAGCAGTTCTTC.

The chain has TRBV15 and TRBJ1-5; TRBD1 matches at 7 bases. This CDR3 has 14 residues. V shed 3 bases and J 5 bases; nucleotides not matched to a gene: 4. The V gene's germline CDR1 is LNHNV and CDR2 YYDKDF (reference sequence). CDR3 residues: CATSSDTGDQPQHF. In nucleotides, the CDR3 is TGTGCCACCAGCAGTGATACAGGGGATCAGCCCCAGCATTTT.

The V and J genes are TRBV29-1 and TRBJ2-7; 7 bases are a match to TRBD1. The CDR3 spans 14 residues. Germline CDR1 and CDR2: SQVTM and ANQGSEA. V lost 6 bases to trimming and J lost 4 bases; unmatched junction nucleotides: 12. CDR3 in amino acids: CSVKMGAGGYEQYF. As DNA, the CDR3 is TGCAGCGTCAAAATGGGGGCAGGGGGATACGAGCAGTACTTC.

This clone is labeled as medium-sized. The chain couples TRBV7-2 to TRBJ1-1; unclear D gene. CDR3 length: 15 residues. Germline-derived CDR1 and CDR2 are SGHTA and FQGNSA. The V gene lost 0 bases and the J gene lost 4 bases, with 12 bases spanning the gap. The CDR3 protein is CASSLATGRTTEAFF. CDR3 nucleotide sequence: TGTGCCAGCAGCTTAGCGACCGGTAGGACCACTGAAGCTTTCTTT. The complete variable domain, with remaining parts taken from reference TRBV7-2 and TRBJ1-1, reads GAGVSQSPSNKVTEKGKDVELRCDPISGHTALYWYRQSLGQGLEFLIYFQGNSAPDKSGLPSDRFSAERTGGSVSTLTIQRTQQEDSAVYLCASSLATGRTTEAFFGQGTRLTVV.

The chain uses TRBV7-2 and TRBJ1-4, with D hard to call. The germline V gene encodes CDR1 SGHTA and CDR2 FQGNSA. The CDR3 has 12 residues. The ends were cut back, 3 bases at V and 8 bases at J, with 7 bases in the middle. This CDR3 is CASSFNPEKLFF. CDR3 bases: TGTGCCAGCAGCTTCAACCCGGAAAAACTGTTTTTT. Complete variable domain (other parts from reference TRBV7-2 and TRBJ1-4): GAGVSQSPSNKVTEKGKDVELRCDPISGHTALYWYRQSLGQGLEFLIYFQGNSAPDKSGLPSDRFSAERTGGSVSTLTIQRTQQEDSAVYLCASSFNPEKLFFGSGTQLSVL.

The J gene is TRBJ1-5, the V gene TRBV30, with a tentative D call TRBD1 (6 bases). Germline V gene lookup returns CDR1 GTSNPN and CDR2 SVGIG (reference sequence). CDR3 length: 15 amino acids. V was clipped by 2 bases and J by 3 bases, with 14 bases between them. CDR3 region: CAWSSGTTTNQPQHF. CDR3 sequence (DNA): TGTGCCTGGAGTAGCGGGACAACAACCAATCAGCCCCAGCATTTT.